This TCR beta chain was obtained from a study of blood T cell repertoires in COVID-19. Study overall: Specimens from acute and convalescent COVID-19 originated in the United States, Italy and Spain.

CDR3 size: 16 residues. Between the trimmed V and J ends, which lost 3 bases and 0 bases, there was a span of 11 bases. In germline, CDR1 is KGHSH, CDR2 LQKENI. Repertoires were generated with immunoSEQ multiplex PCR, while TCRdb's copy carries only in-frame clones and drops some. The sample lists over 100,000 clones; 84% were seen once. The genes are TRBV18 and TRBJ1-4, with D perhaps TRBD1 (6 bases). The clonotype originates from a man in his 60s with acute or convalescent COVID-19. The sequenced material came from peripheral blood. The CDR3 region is CASSPGQSATNEKLFF. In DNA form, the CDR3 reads TGTGCCAGCTCACCTGGACAGAGTGCAACTAATGAAAAACTGTTTTTT.